This T cell receptor (beta chain) was sequenced for a study of blood T cell repertoires in COVID-19. On the study more broadly: The United States, Italy and Spain were the sources of the acute and convalescent COVID-19 samples. PBMCs, B-cell-depleted T cells, or T cells provided the cDNA or gDNA that made up the material.

Per germline, CDR1 MDHEN and CDR2 SYDVKM. This CDR3 region has 12 residues. V was cut by 6 bases and J by 4 bases, with 9 bases left in between. Profiling relied on immunoSEQ multiplex PCR, and the TCRdb table lists in-frame clones only, not all of them. The sample records more than 70,000 clones, 75% to 90% being singletons. This sequence originates from a man aged 50-60 years with active COVID-19. The V gene is TRBV28, the J gene TRBJ1-2, with a possible D match to TRBD1 (5 bases). The sequencing input was peripheral blood. CDR3 in DNA: TGTGCCAGCAGCACGACAGTCTATGGCTACACCTTC. It encodes CASSTTVYGYTF.